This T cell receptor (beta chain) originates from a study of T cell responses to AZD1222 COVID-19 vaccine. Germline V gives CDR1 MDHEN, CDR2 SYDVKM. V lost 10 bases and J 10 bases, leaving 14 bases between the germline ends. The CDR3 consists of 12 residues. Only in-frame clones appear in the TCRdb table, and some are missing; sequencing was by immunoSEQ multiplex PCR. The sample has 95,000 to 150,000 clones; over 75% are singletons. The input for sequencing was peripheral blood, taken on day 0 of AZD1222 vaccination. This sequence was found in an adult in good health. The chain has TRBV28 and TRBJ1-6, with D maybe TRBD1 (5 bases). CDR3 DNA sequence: TGTGCCACCTTGGGGGGGAAATCACCCCTCCACTTT. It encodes CATLGGKSPLHF.